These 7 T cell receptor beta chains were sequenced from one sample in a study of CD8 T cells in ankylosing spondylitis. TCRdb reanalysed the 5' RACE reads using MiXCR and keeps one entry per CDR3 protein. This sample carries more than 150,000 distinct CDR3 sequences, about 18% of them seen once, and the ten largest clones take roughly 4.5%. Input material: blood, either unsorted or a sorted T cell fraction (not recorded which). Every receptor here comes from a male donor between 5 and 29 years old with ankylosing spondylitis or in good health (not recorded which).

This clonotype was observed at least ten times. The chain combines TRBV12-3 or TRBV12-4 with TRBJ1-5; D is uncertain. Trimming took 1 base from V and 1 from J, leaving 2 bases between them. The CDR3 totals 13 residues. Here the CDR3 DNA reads TGTGCCAGCAGTTTAGGGAGCAATCAGCCCCAGCATTTT. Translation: CASSLGSNQPQHF.

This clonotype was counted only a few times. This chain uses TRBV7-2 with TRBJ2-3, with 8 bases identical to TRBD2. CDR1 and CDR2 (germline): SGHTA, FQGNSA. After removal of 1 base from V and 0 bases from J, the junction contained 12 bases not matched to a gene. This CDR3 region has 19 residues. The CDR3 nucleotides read TGTGCCAGCAGCTTAGTAGGTCTAGCGGGTCCGATTAGCACAGATACGCAGTATTTT. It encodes CASSLVGLAGPISTDTQYF. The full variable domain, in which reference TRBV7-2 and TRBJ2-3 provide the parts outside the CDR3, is GAGVSQSPSNKVTEKGKDVELRCDPISGHTALYWYRQSLGQGLEFLIYFQGNSAPDKSGLPSDRFSAERTGGSVSTLTIQRTQQEDSAVYLCASSLVGLAGPISTDTQYFGPGTRLTVL.

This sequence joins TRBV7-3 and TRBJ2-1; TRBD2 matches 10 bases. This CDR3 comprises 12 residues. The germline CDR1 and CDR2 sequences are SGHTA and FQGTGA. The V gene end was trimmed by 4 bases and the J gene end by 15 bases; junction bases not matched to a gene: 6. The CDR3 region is CASSSSGSEVFF. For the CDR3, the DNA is TGTGCCAGCAGCTCTAGCGGGAGTGAGGTGTTCTTC. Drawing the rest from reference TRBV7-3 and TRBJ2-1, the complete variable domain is GAGVSQTPSNKVTEKGKYVELRCDPISGHTALYWYRQSLGQGPEFLIYFQGTGAADDSGLPNDRFFAVRPEGSVSTLKIQRTERGDSAVYLCASSSSGSEVFFGPGTRLTVL.

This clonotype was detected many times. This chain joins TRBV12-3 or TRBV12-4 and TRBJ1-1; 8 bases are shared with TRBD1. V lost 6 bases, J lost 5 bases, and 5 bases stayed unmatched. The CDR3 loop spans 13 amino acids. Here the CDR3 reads CASRATGGTEAFF. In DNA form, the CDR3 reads TGTGCCAGCAGGGCCACAGGGGGTACTGAAGCTTTCTTT.

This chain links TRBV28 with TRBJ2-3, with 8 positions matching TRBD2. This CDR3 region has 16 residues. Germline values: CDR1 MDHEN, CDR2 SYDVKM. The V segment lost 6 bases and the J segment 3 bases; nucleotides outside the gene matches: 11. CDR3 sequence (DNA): TGTGCCAGCAGGGCCGGACTAGCCCGCGTGACAGATACGCAGTATTTT. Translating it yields CASRAGLARVTDTQYF.

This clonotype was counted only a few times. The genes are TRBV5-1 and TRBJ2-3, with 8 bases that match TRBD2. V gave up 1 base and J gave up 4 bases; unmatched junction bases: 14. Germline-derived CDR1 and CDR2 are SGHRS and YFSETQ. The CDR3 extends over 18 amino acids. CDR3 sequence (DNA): TGCGCCAGCAGCTTGACTCAAGCGGGAGATTGGTTCGCAGATACGCAGTATTTT. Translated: CASSLTQAGDWFADTQYF.

This CDR3 reads CSARAWAGSQETQYF. DNA of the CDR3: TGCAGTGCTAGAGCCTGGGCAGGGTCACAAGAGACCCAGTACTTC. The chain uses TRBV20-1 and TRBJ2-5; TRBD1 is a possible D gene (5 bases). From germline, CDR1 is DFQATT and CDR2 SNEGSKA (reference sequence). CDR3 length: 15 amino acids. V was shortened by 1 base and J by 2 bases, with 14 bases between the two germline ends.